This record covers a single T cell receptor beta chain. This sample was taken from a study of blood T cell repertoires in COVID-19. Overall study context: Collection of acute and convalescent COVID-19 samples took place in the United States, Italy and Spain.

Enrolled through a virtual design, the participants were between 18 and 89 years of age and came from some 26 US areas. The protocol was immunoSEQ multiplex PCR, while the TCRdb copy is restricted to in-frame clones and leaves out a portion. The sample lists about 280,000 clones; 87% were seen once. The germline V and J ends were trimmed by 2 bases and 1 base, with 8 bases remaining between them. CDR3 length: 14 residues. Germline lookup yields CDR1 SGHTA and CDR2 FQGTGA. The specimen was PBMCs or T cells enriched from blood (not recorded which). This sequence joins TRBV7-3 and TRBJ1-1; D is perhaps TRBD1 (6 bases). The sequence came from a woman in her thirties or forties who had recovered from COVID-19. The CDR3 DNA is TGTGCCAGCAGCTTATCAGGGGAGAACACTGAAGCTTTCTTT. Encoded protein: CASSLSGENTEAFF.